Listed here is a single TCR beta chain. Antigen unknown. The data were obtained in a study of T cells in Graves' hyperthyroidism and ophthalmopathy. TCR beta CDR3 sequences were amplified from RNA transcripts. Initially, a first-round RT-PCR of the TCR CDR3 employed the HTBI primer set. TCRdb ran MiXCR on the multiplex PCR reads and lists one entry per CDR3 protein. The table lists approximately 370,000 distinct CDR3 sequences, 17% of them singletons, with around a third in the top ten. V lost 1 base, J lost 5 bases, and 23 bases lay in between. The CDR3 has 19 amino acids. Looked up from germline, CDR1 is MNHEY and CDR2 is SMNVEV (reference sequence). Whole-study findings and limits: Peripheral blood also featured most of the thyroid clonotypes expanded above 0.001. Ophthalmopathy was told apart from stable hyperthyroidism by a 13 V-J model.

This chain uses TRBV27 with TRBJ1-4; D is unclear. The sample was blood. This TCR came from a woman aged 25 to 45 with Graves' hyperthyroidism that later progressed to Graves' ophthalmopathy. CDR3 nucleotides: TGTGCCAGCAGTTTATATTCGGGGTTGTCAGGAGATATGAATGAAAAACTGTTTTTT. Residues: CASSLYSGLSGDMNEKLFF. Complete variable domain (other parts from reference TRBV27 and TRBJ1-4): EAQVTQNPRYLITVTGKKLTVTCSQNMNHEYMSWYRQDPGLGLRQIYYSMNVEVTDKGDVPEGYKVSRKEKRNFPLILESPSPNQTSLYFCASSLYSGLSGDMNEKLFFGSGTQLSVL.